What follows describes a single TCR beta chain. Its antigen is still unknown. CDR1 is LGHNA, CDR2 YNFKEQ, per germline. V lost 0 bases and J 2 bases, leaving 10 bases between the germline ends. The CDR3 loop spans 15 amino acids. The sample originates from a study of Ad26.COV2.S vaccination and SARS-CoV-2 variants. Study-wide background: The study gave Ad26.COV2.S intramuscularly, once or twice 56 days apart.

The treatment: roughly 20 received Ad26.COV2.S at low or high dose, single or two shots; about 5 received placebo; per-sample allocation not given. Sampling was performed 63 days after the first vaccine or placebo injection. Study-wide findings and caveats: For non-spike TCRs, breadth in vaccine recipients resembled that in placebo recipients. Spike-specific CD8+ and CD4+ T cell responses reportedly showed substantial breadth after vaccination.

The table came from immunoSEQ multiplex PCR; TCRdb's copy has only in-frame clones and leaves some out. Of roughly 350,000 clones in the sample, around nine tenths were seen once. The V gene is TRBV4-2, the J gene TRBJ1-2; D remains ambiguous. The receptor's source is a person between 18 and 65 years old who received the Ad26.COV2.S COVID-19 vaccine or a placebo. The material was peripheral blood, obtained in a trial of Ad26.COV2.S vaccine versus placebo. The CDR3 protein is CASSQDLTQNYGYTF. CDR3 bases: TGTGCCAGCAGCCAAGACCTGACACAAAACTATGGCTACACCTTC.